This TCR beta chain was sequenced for a study of cytomegalovirus exposure and HLA in healthy donors. General study points: Among TCR beta chains, those listed as cytomegalovirus-associated numbered some 170. Fewer than 20,000 TCR beta sequences were associated with HLA alleles at 0.05 false discovery rate in a later analysis. Further analysis was carried out later, and it showed several of the most significant clusters appearing linked to common viral pathogens. A previous analysis found most TCR beta V segments productive roughly 87% or roughly 30% of the time.

In the case of this clone: Its matching antigen is unknown.

With V trimmed by 3 bases and J by 14 bases, 0 bases remained unmatched. CDR1 SEHNR and CDR2 FQNEAQ come from the germline V gene (reference sequence). The CDR3 covers 11 residues. Primers included in the PCR were 60 Vbeta and 13 Jbeta primers. Measured with immunoSEQ multiplex PCR; TCRdb has only the in-frame clones, and not every one. Of approximately 89,000 clones listed, 85% are singletons. The specimen sequenced was PBMCs. The TCR originated in a man aged 35 to 55 in good health and CMV-seropositive. V usage is TRBV7-9 and J usage is TRBJ2-1; TRBD1 matches at 11 bases. CDR3 amino acids: CASSLGQGEFF. CDR3 bases: TGTGCCAGCAGCTTGGGACAGGGGGAGTTCTTC.